The rows below give T cell receptor beta chains drawn from one sample of a study of OX40 agonist ivuxolimab in advanced cancers. Some clones are missing from TCRdb's copy, which holds only in-frame ones; the method was immunoSEQ multiplex PCR. This sample has fewer than 55,000 clones; over 80% occur once, and the top ten carry 1.8%. Specimen: CD4+ or CD8+ T cells sorted from blood, collected in a trial of the OX40 agonist ivuxolimab. All receptors come from an adult with an advanced solid tumor such as melanoma, head and neck, liver or kidney cancer. CDR3s include the opening cysteine and the closing phenylalanine or tryptophan. Each record gives: CDR3 DNA, CDR3 protein, CDR3 length, clone size, D gene, V gene, J gene. The D gene is left open where the match is weak. Size is stated for part of the rows, as once, few or many counts, or as a class when the clone is expanded.

cdr3_nt: TGTGCCAGCAGCTTCGCGCGCCTCCGGGACGACTATGGCTACACCTTC
cdr3_aa: CASSFARLRDDYGYTF
cdr3_length: 16
clone_size: once
d_call: .
v_call: TRBV7-2
j_call: TRBJ1-2

cdr3_nt: TGTGCCAGCAGTAGGTACCAAGAGACCCAGTACTTC
cdr3_aa: CASSRYQETQYF
cdr3_length: 12
clone_size: .
d_call: .
v_call: TRBV27
j_call: TRBJ2-5

cdr3_nt: TGTGCCTGGGTGGAGGGGGGGGAGCTGTTTTTT
cdr3_aa: CAWVEGGELFF
cdr3_length: 11
clone_size: few
d_call: .
v_call: TRBV30
j_call: TRBJ2-2

cdr3_nt: TGTGCCAGCAGAGACAGGGTGTCCGAGCAGTACTTC
cdr3_aa: CASRDRVSEQYF
cdr3_length: 12
clone_size: .
d_call: TRBD1
v_call: TRBV28
j_call: TRBJ2-7

cdr3_nt: TGCGCCAGCAGCCGTGATGTAGGGGGTTCAGATACGCAGTATTTT
cdr3_aa: CASSRDVGGSDTQYF
cdr3_length: 15
clone_size: once
d_call: .
v_call: TRBV5-1
j_call: TRBJ2-3

cdr3_nt: TGTGCCAGCAGCCTCCACGACTGGGAGCTGTTTTTT
cdr3_aa: CASSLHDWELFF
cdr3_length: 12
clone_size: .
d_call: .
v_call: TRBV11-2
j_call: TRBJ2-2

cdr3_nt: TGTGCCAGCAGTTATCAGGCTCTATCCCCCACAGATACGCAGTATTTT
cdr3_aa: CASSYQALSPTDTQYF
cdr3_length: 16
clone_size: .
d_call: .
v_call: TRBV6-5
j_call: TRBJ2-3

cdr3_nt: TGTGCCAGCAGTTTATCTTACGGCAGGGTGGTCGAAAAACTGTTTTTT
cdr3_aa: CASSLSYGRVVEKLFF
cdr3_length: 16
clone_size: .
d_call: .
v_call: TRBV28
j_call: TRBJ1-4

cdr3_nt: TGTGCCAGCAGTTACTCATCATCACGGCGATACACTGAAGCTTTCTTT
cdr3_aa: CASSYSSSRRYTEAFF
cdr3_length: 16
clone_size: .
d_call: .
v_call: TRBV6-5
j_call: TRBJ1-1

cdr3_nt: TGTGCCAGCAGCGCTAGTAATGGGTACGAGCAGTACTTC
cdr3_aa: CASSASNGYEQYF
cdr3_length: 13
clone_size: .
d_call: .
v_call: TRBV28
j_call: TRBJ2-7

cdr3_nt: TGTGCCAGTAGTACCCGGACCCTTGGGGGGAGTGAGCAGTTCTTC
cdr3_aa: CASSTRTLGGSEQFF
cdr3_length: 15
clone_size: .
d_call: .
v_call: TRBV19
j_call: TRBJ2-1

cdr3_nt: TGTGCCAGCAGTGCCGGGACAGGGCGTCAGGGCTACACCTTC
cdr3_aa: CASSAGTGRQGYTF
cdr3_length: 14
clone_size: few
d_call: TRBD1
v_call: TRBV6-5
j_call: TRBJ1-2

cdr3_nt: TGTGCCAGCAGGCCAGGGCGGGGAGAAAAACTGTTTTTT
cdr3_aa: CASRPGRGEKLFF
cdr3_length: 13
clone_size: .
d_call: .
v_call: TRBV28
j_call: TRBJ1-4

cdr3_nt: TGTGCCAGCAGCTATTCCCACGGGATCTACGAGCAGTACTTC
cdr3_aa: CASSYSHGIYEQYF
cdr3_length: 14
clone_size: .
d_call: .
v_call: TRBV6-1
j_call: TRBJ2-7

cdr3_nt: TGTGCCAGCAGCAGGGACAGGGTGACTGAAGCTTTCTTT
cdr3_aa: CASSRDRVTEAFF
cdr3_length: 13
clone_size: large
d_call: TRBD1
v_call: TRBV28
j_call: TRBJ1-1

cdr3_nt: TGTGCCACCAGCAGAGGCGCCTTATTTAGCAATCAGCCCCAGCATTTT
cdr3_aa: CATSRGALFSNQPQHF
cdr3_length: 16
clone_size: .
d_call: .
v_call: TRBV15
j_call: TRBJ1-5

cdr3_nt: TGTGCCAGTAGTTCCAGACGGGACGGGAACACTGAAGCTTTCTTT
cdr3_aa: CASSSRRDGNTEAFF
cdr3_length: 15
clone_size: .
d_call: .
v_call: TRBV19
j_call: TRBJ1-1

cdr3_nt: TGTGCCAGCAGTCTGCGGGGTTCTGGAAACACCATATATTTT
cdr3_aa: CASSLRGSGNTIYF
cdr3_length: 14
clone_size: .
d_call: .
v_call: TRBV25-1
j_call: TRBJ1-3

cdr3_nt: TGTGCCAGTAGTCCCGGGCCGGGAGGGGATACGCAGTATTTT
cdr3_aa: CASSPGPGGDTQYF
cdr3_length: 14
clone_size: .
d_call: TRBD2
v_call: TRBV19
j_call: TRBJ2-3

cdr3_nt: TGTGCCAGCAGCCGGGGGGCTCGGTATGGCTACACCTTC
cdr3_aa: CASSRGARYGYTF
cdr3_length: 13
clone_size: .
d_call: .
v_call: TRBV7-2
j_call: TRBJ1-2

cdr3_nt: TGTGCCAGTAGTTTCGGACAGGGGAGAGCCAAAAACATTCAGTACTTC
cdr3_aa: CASSFGQGRAKNIQYF
cdr3_length: 16
clone_size: .
d_call: TRBD1
v_call: TRBV19
j_call: TRBJ2-4

cdr3_nt: TGTGCCAGCAGGGGTCAACTAGCGGGTGCCGGGGGTGAGCAGTTCTTC
cdr3_aa: CASRGQLAGAGGEQFF
cdr3_length: 16
clone_size: once
d_call: TRBD2
v_call: TRBV2
j_call: TRBJ2-1